Listed below are T cell receptor beta chains from one sample, sequenced in a study of cytomegalovirus exposure and HLA in healthy donors. Sequenced by immunoSEQ multiplex PCR; TCRdb stores in-frame clones only, minus some. The data show some 180,000 clones, with about 80% seen just once and roughly 3.5% held by the top ten. Sequenced material: PBMCs. The source of these receptors is a woman aged 60-75 years in good health and CMV-seropositive. Both conserved end residues are part of each CDR3. Fields, in order: clone size, D gene, J gene, V gene, CDR3 DNA, CDR3 protein. The D gene is left open where the match is weak. Part of the rows lack a size; the others show once, few, many or a class for expanded clones.

clone_size: -
d_call: TRBD1
j_call: TRBJ2-7
v_call: TRBV27
cdr3_nt: TGTGCCAGCAGCCCACGACAGGGGAGCTCCTACGAGCAGTACTTC
cdr3_aa: CASSPRQGSSYEQYF

clone_size: -
d_call: -
j_call: TRBJ2-7
v_call: TRBV30
cdr3_nt: TGTGCCTGGAGTGTGAGCCCGGGGGCCTACGAGCAGTACTTC
cdr3_aa: CAWSVSPGAYEQYF

clone_size: -
d_call: -
j_call: TRBJ2-1
v_call: TRBV6-1
cdr3_nt: TGTGCCAGCAGTGAATATGATGCCCTGGGAGGTGAGCAGTTCTTC
cdr3_aa: CASSEYDALGGEQFF

clone_size: few
d_call: TRBD2
j_call: TRBJ2-1
v_call: TRBV5-1
cdr3_nt: TGCGCCAGCAGCTTGGGCGGGACTAGCGCGTACAATGAGCAGTTCTTC
cdr3_aa: CASSLGGTSAYNEQFF

clone_size: -
d_call: -
j_call: TRBJ2-2
v_call: TRBV5-4
cdr3_nt: TGTGCCAGCAGCGCGAAGCGTGGCACCGGGGAGCTGTTTTTT
cdr3_aa: CASSAKRGTGELFF

clone_size: -
d_call: -
j_call: TRBJ1-2
v_call: TRBV6-5
cdr3_nt: TGTGCCAGCAGATCGGGGGTAGACTATGGCTACACCTTC
cdr3_aa: CASRSGVDYGYTF

clone_size: few
d_call: TRBD2
j_call: TRBJ2-7
v_call: TRBV6-1
cdr3_nt: TGTGCCAGCGGGGGACTAGCGGGAGCCTACGAGCAGTACTTC
cdr3_aa: CASGGLAGAYEQYF

clone_size: -
d_call: -
j_call: TRBJ1-2
v_call: TRBV7-2
cdr3_nt: TGTGCCAGCAGCCCCCGTGTAACGGGTGGCTATGGCTACACCTTC
cdr3_aa: CASSPRVTGGYGYTF

clone_size: once
d_call: -
j_call: TRBJ2-5
v_call: TRBV23-1
cdr3_nt: TGCGCCACCAATCGACGAGGAGGGTGGGGGCAAGAGACCCAGTACTTC
cdr3_aa: CATNRRGGWGQETQYF

clone_size: -
d_call: TRBD2
j_call: TRBJ2-3
v_call: TRBV30
cdr3_nt: TGTGCCTGGAGTTCAAAGCGGGAGGGTAGGTATTTT
cdr3_aa: CAWSSKREGRYF

clone_size: -
d_call: TRBD1
j_call: TRBJ1-4
v_call: TRBV6-5
cdr3_nt: TGTGCCAGCATGAGACAGGGGACGGAAAAACTGTTTTTT
cdr3_aa: CASMRQGTEKLFF

clone_size: -
d_call: -
j_call: TRBJ1-1
v_call: TRBV5-1
cdr3_nt: TGCGCCAGCAGCTTGGATGGGGGGGGAGCTTTCTTT
cdr3_aa: CASSLDGGGAFF

clone_size: -
d_call: TRBD1
j_call: TRBJ2-3
v_call: TRBV5-1
cdr3_nt: TGCGCCAGCAGTACCGACAGGGTGCGTACAGATACGCAGTATTTT
cdr3_aa: CASSTDRVRTDTQYF

clone_size: -
d_call: -
j_call: TRBJ2-7
v_call: TRBV6-6
cdr3_nt: TGTGCCAGCAGACAAGACAGCTACGAGCAGTACTTC
cdr3_aa: CASRQDSYEQYF

clone_size: -
d_call: -
j_call: TRBJ1-5
v_call: TRBV18
cdr3_nt: TGTGCCAGCTCACCAAGGTATGACTATCAGCCCCAGCATTTT
cdr3_aa: CASSPRYDYQPQHF

clone_size: -
d_call: TRBD2
j_call: TRBJ2-1
v_call: TRBV7-3
cdr3_nt: TGTGCCAGCAGCTTGACTAGCGGGAGAGCCTCTGCCAGAAATGAGCAGTTCTTC
cdr3_aa: CASSLTSGRASARNEQFF

clone_size: -
d_call: TRBD1
j_call: TRBJ2-7
v_call: TRBV4-1
cdr3_nt: TGCGCCAGCAGCCAAGGGGGGCACAGGGGGTCCTACGAGCAGTACTTC
cdr3_aa: CASSQGGHRGSYEQYF

clone_size: -
d_call: TRBD1
j_call: TRBJ1-2
v_call: TRBV30
cdr3_nt: TGTGCCTGGAAACTCCGGGACAGGGCCAGTGGCTACACCTTC
cdr3_aa: CAWKLRDRASGYTF

clone_size: -
d_call: TRBD1
j_call: TRBJ2-7
v_call: TRBV5-1
cdr3_nt: TGCGCCAGCAGCCCCCAAGGACAGGGCGCGTACGAGCAGTACTTC
cdr3_aa: CASSPQGQGAYEQYF

clone_size: -
d_call: TRBD2
j_call: TRBJ2-1
v_call: TRBV9
cdr3_nt: TGTGCCAGCAGCGTAGCTCCTGGGGCTAGCGGGCGGAGCTCCTACAATGAGCAGTTCTTC
cdr3_aa: CASSVAPGASGRSSYNEQFF